Listed below are T cell receptor beta chains from one sample, sequenced in a study of prognosis after radiotherapy for stage I lung cancer. TCRdb called the multiplex PCR reads again in MiXCR, with one record for every CDR3 protein. This sample has about 24,000 distinct CDR3 sequences, with about 40% found just once. The sample was PBMCs, taken before or after stereotactic body radiation therapy (not recorded which). The source of these receptors is a donor aged 50 or older with non-small cell lung cancer. Each CDR3 is given with its conserved first and last residue. The order of the fields is D gene, CDR3 length, clone size, J gene, V gene, CDR3 protein, CDR3 DNA. A D gene is named only where the DNA matches it firmly. Where a row states a size, it is once, few, many or the class of an expanded clone; other rows omit it.

d_call: TRBD2
cdr3_length: 16
clone_size: .
j_call: TRBJ2-2
v_call: TRBV6-1
cdr3_aa: CANSNPGLVASGELFF
cdr3_nt: TGTGCCAACAGTAACCCGGGACTAGTGGCGTCAGGGGAGCTGTTTTTT

d_call: TRBD1
cdr3_length: 17
clone_size: many
j_call: TRBJ2-3
v_call: TRBV7-2
cdr3_aa: CASSPYSGTGYTDTQYF
cdr3_nt: TGTGCCAGCAGCCCCTATTCCGGGACAGGGTACACAGATACGCAGTATTTT

d_call: TRBD2
cdr3_length: 14
clone_size: medium-sized
j_call: TRBJ2-2
v_call: TRBV6-1
cdr3_aa: CASSPRDSSGGLFF
cdr3_nt: TGTGCCAGCAGTCCCCGGGACTCCTCGGGGGGGCTGTTTTTT

d_call: .
cdr3_length: 13
clone_size: .
j_call: TRBJ2-1
v_call: TRBV7-9
cdr3_aa: CASSLVGSPEQFF
cdr3_nt: TGTGCCAGCAGCTTAGTTGGATCCCCTGAGCAGTTCTTC

d_call: TRBD2
cdr3_length: 17
clone_size: many
j_call: TRBJ2-5
v_call: TRBV5-6
cdr3_aa: CASSLAGRGATQETQYF
cdr3_nt: TGTGCCAGCAGCTTGGCCGGGCGGGGGGCCACTCAAGAGACCCAGTACTTC

d_call: TRBD1
cdr3_length: 15
clone_size: many
j_call: TRBJ2-3
v_call: TRBV20-1
cdr3_aa: CSAIRDRGPTDTQYF
cdr3_nt: TGCAGTGCTATCCGGGACAGGGGACCCACAGATACGCAGTATTTT

d_call: .
cdr3_length: 17
clone_size: many
j_call: TRBJ1-3
v_call: TRBV3-1
cdr3_aa: CASSPNGGAISGNTIYF
cdr3_nt: TGTGCCAGCAGCCCTAATGGAGGGGCGATCTCTGGAAACACCATATATTTT

d_call: .
cdr3_length: 10
clone_size: many
j_call: TRBJ2-1
v_call: TRBV29-1
cdr3_aa: CSVFFYEQFF
cdr3_nt: TGCAGCGTTTTTTTTTATGAGCAGTTCTTC

d_call: TRBD2
cdr3_length: 18
clone_size: .
j_call: TRBJ2-5
v_call: TRBV27
cdr3_aa: CASSFMGLAGDGQETQYF
cdr3_nt: TGTGCCAGCAGTTTCATGGGACTAGCGGGAGATGGTCAAGAGACCCAGTACTTC

d_call: .
cdr3_length: 18
clone_size: .
j_call: TRBJ2-2
v_call: TRBV6-1
cdr3_aa: CASSELTLVPGADGELFF
cdr3_nt: TGTGCCAGCAGTGAACTCACTTTGGTCCCAGGGGCAGACGGGGAGCTGTTTTTT

d_call: .
cdr3_length: 13
clone_size: .
j_call: TRBJ2-3
v_call: TRBV6-4
cdr3_aa: CASSDSDTDTQYF
cdr3_nt: TGTGCCAGCAGTGACTCGGACACAGATACGCAGTATTTT

d_call: .
cdr3_length: 15
clone_size: once
j_call: TRBJ2-5
v_call: TRBV20-1
cdr3_aa: CSARDLRQAEGTQYF
cdr3_nt: TGCAGTGCTAGAGATCTGAGACAGGCAGAAGGGACCCAGTACTTC

d_call: .
cdr3_length: 15
clone_size: many
j_call: TRBJ2-1
v_call: TRBV6-5
cdr3_aa: CASSYGYGSYNEQFF
cdr3_nt: TGTGCCAGCAGTTACGGCTACGGATCCTACAATGAGCAGTTCTTC

d_call: TRBD1
cdr3_length: 16
clone_size: medium-sized
j_call: TRBJ1-2
v_call: TRBV27
cdr3_aa: CASSLFGTAGGYGYTF
cdr3_nt: TGTGCCAGCAGTTTATTTGGGACAGCGGGGGGTTATGGCTACACCTTC

d_call: TRBD1
cdr3_length: 13
clone_size: many
j_call: TRBJ2-1
v_call: TRBV29-1
cdr3_aa: CSARDRGRIEQFF
cdr3_nt: TGCAGCGCCAGGGACAGGGGGCGGATTGAGCAGTTCTTC

d_call: TRBD1
cdr3_length: 13
clone_size: few
j_call: TRBJ1-2
v_call: TRBV19
cdr3_aa: CASSTGQGYGYTF
cdr3_nt: TGTGCCAGTAGTACGGGACAGGGCTATGGCTACACCTTC

d_call: TRBD2
cdr3_length: 15
clone_size: medium-sized
j_call: TRBJ2-2
v_call: TRBV6-1
cdr3_aa: CASRRAGVKAGELFF
cdr3_nt: TGTGCCAGCAGGAGAGCGGGAGTGAAAGCCGGGGAGCTGTTTTTT

d_call: .
cdr3_length: 13
clone_size: many
j_call: TRBJ1-1
v_call: TRBV12-5
cdr3_aa: CASGLAGATEAFF
cdr3_nt: TGTGCTAGTGGTTTAGCAGGGGCCACTGAAGCTTTCTTT

d_call: .
cdr3_length: 14
clone_size: many
j_call: TRBJ1-5
v_call: TRBV7-6
cdr3_aa: CASSLDQGGQPQHF
cdr3_nt: TGTGCCAGCAGCTTAGACCAGGGCGGCCAGCCCCAGCATTTT

d_call: .
cdr3_length: 11
clone_size: many
j_call: TRBJ2-3
v_call: TRBV13
cdr3_aa: CARTRTDTQYF
cdr3_nt: TGTGCCAGAACCCGCACAGATACGCAGTATTTT

d_call: TRBD2
cdr3_length: 15
clone_size: .
j_call: TRBJ2-7
v_call: TRBV6-2/TRBV6-3
cdr3_aa: CASRGLAGGPGEQYF
cdr3_nt: TGTGCCAGCAGGGGACTAGCGGGAGGGCCTGGTGAGCAGTACTTC

d_call: TRBD1
cdr3_length: 15
clone_size: .
j_call: TRBJ1-2
v_call: TRBV27
cdr3_aa: CASRPRAGGSYGYTF
cdr3_nt: TGTGCCAGCAGGCCTCGGGCAGGGGGTTCCTATGGCTACACCTTC

d_call: .
cdr3_length: 16
clone_size: many
j_call: TRBJ1-5
v_call: TRBV2
cdr3_aa: CASRPTGFGLNQPQHF
cdr3_nt: TGTGCCAGCAGACCCACAGGGTTTGGGCTCAATCAGCCCCAGCATTTT

d_call: .
cdr3_length: 14
clone_size: many
j_call: TRBJ2-2
v_call: TRBV24-1
cdr3_aa: CATLDSSNTGELFF
cdr3_nt: TGTGCCACGCTCGACAGCTCGAACACCGGGGAGCTGTTTTTT

d_call: .
cdr3_length: 11
clone_size: .
j_call: TRBJ2-5
v_call: TRBV20-1
cdr3_aa: CSARGVETQYF
cdr3_nt: TGCAGTGCTAGAGGAGTGGAGACCCAGTACTTC

d_call: .
cdr3_length: 14
clone_size: medium-sized
j_call: TRBJ2-2
v_call: TRBV12-3/TRBV12-4
cdr3_aa: CASSFQAQTGELFF
cdr3_nt: TGTGCCAGCAGTTTCCAGGCCCAAACCGGGGAGCTGTTTTTT

d_call: TRBD2
cdr3_length: 15
clone_size: medium-sized
j_call: TRBJ2-2
v_call: TRBV2
cdr3_aa: CASSSAGGDTGELFF
cdr3_nt: TGTGCCAGCAGTTCAGCGGGAGGGGACACCGGGGAGCTGTTTTTT

d_call: TRBD2
cdr3_length: 16
clone_size: .
j_call: TRBJ2-5
v_call: TRBV20-1
cdr3_aa: CSARGLAGGLQETQYF
cdr3_nt: TGCAGTGCTCGGGGACTAGCGGGGGGGCTCCAAGAGACCCAGTACTTC

d_call: TRBD1
cdr3_length: 14
clone_size: medium-sized
j_call: TRBJ1-2
v_call: TRBV5-1
cdr3_aa: CASSQGQGNYGYTF
cdr3_nt: TGCGCCAGCAGCCAGGGACAGGGGAACTATGGCTACACCTTC

d_call: TRBD1
cdr3_length: 12
clone_size: many
j_call: TRBJ2-1
v_call: TRBV18
cdr3_aa: CATGTGNNEQFF
cdr3_nt: TGTGCCACCGGGACAGGGAACAATGAGCAGTTCTTC

d_call: .
cdr3_length: 12
clone_size: many
j_call: TRBJ2-4
v_call: TRBV7-9
cdr3_aa: CASKAIENIQYF
cdr3_nt: TGTGCCAGCAAAGCTATCGAGAACATTCAGTACTTC

d_call: .
cdr3_length: 16
clone_size: many
j_call: TRBJ1-5
v_call: TRBV9
cdr3_aa: CASSVAADYSNQPQHF
cdr3_nt: TGTGCCAGCAGCGTAGCTGCAGATTATAGCAATCAGCCCCAGCATTTT

d_call: TRBD2
cdr3_length: 15
clone_size: medium-sized
j_call: TRBJ2-2
v_call: TRBV12-3/TRBV12-4
cdr3_aa: CASRGAGGHTGELFF
cdr3_nt: TGTGCCAGCAGGGGGGCGGGAGGTCACACCGGGGAGCTGTTTTTT

d_call: .
cdr3_length: 13
clone_size: many
j_call: TRBJ2-2
v_call: TRBV5-6
cdr3_aa: CASSWGGTGELFF
cdr3_nt: TGTGCCAGCAGCTGGGGTGGCACCGGGGAGCTGTTTTTT

d_call: .
cdr3_length: 11
clone_size: medium-sized
j_call: TRBJ1-2
v_call: TRBV6-5
cdr3_aa: CASSYGGGYTF
cdr3_nt: TGTGCCAGCAGTTATGGAGGTGGCTACACCTTC

d_call: TRBD1
cdr3_length: 14
clone_size: .
j_call: TRBJ2-1
v_call: TRBV7-2
cdr3_aa: CASSGRGTYNEQFF
cdr3_nt: TGTGCCAGCAGTGGCAGGGGGACCTACAATGAGCAGTTCTTC

d_call: .
cdr3_length: 13
clone_size: .
j_call: TRBJ1-1
v_call: TRBV20-1
cdr3_aa: CSARDVRVTEAFF
cdr3_nt: TGCAGTGCTAGAGATGTTAGGGTCACTGAAGCTTTCTTT

d_call: TRBD1
cdr3_length: 13
clone_size: many
j_call: TRBJ2-7
v_call: TRBV25-1
cdr3_aa: CASAITGVHEQYF
cdr3_nt: TGTGCCAGCGCAATAACAGGGGTCCACGAGCAGTACTTC

d_call: TRBD2
cdr3_length: 13
clone_size: many
j_call: TRBJ2-3
v_call: TRBV25-1
cdr3_aa: CASNGGRAYTQYF
cdr3_nt: TGTGCCAGCAATGGGGGGAGGGCCTATACGCAGTATTTT

d_call: TRBD1
cdr3_length: 14
clone_size: .
j_call: TRBJ2-7
v_call: TRBV6-1
cdr3_aa: CASRRTGAPPEQYF
cdr3_nt: TGTGCCAGCAGAAGGACAGGGGCCCCTCCCGAGCAGTACTTC

d_call: .
cdr3_length: 13
clone_size: medium-sized
j_call: TRBJ2-7
v_call: TRBV7-3
cdr3_aa: CASSPSGFREQYF
cdr3_nt: TGTGCCAGCAGCCCCTCGGGATTCAGGGAGCAGTACTTC

d_call: TRBD1
cdr3_length: 16
clone_size: few
j_call: TRBJ2-3
v_call: TRBV5-1
cdr3_aa: CASSFRTGGGTDTQYF
cdr3_nt: TGCGCCAGCAGCTTTAGGACAGGGGGCGGCACAGATACGCAGTATTTT

d_call: .
cdr3_length: 14
clone_size: .
j_call: TRBJ2-5
v_call: TRBV6-2/TRBV6-3
cdr3_aa: CASSEFQGRGTQYF
cdr3_nt: TGTGCCAGCAGTGAATTCCAGGGCAGGGGGACCCAGTACTTC

d_call: .
cdr3_length: 17
clone_size: many
j_call: TRBJ2-2
v_call: TRBV18
cdr3_aa: CASSPPSGLAVPGELFF
cdr3_nt: TGTGCCAGCTCACCACCATCCGGGCTAGCAGTTCCCGGGGAGCTGTTTTTT

d_call: TRBD1
cdr3_length: 16
clone_size: many
j_call: TRBJ2-2
v_call: TRBV7-9
cdr3_aa: CASSYGQGDNTGELFF
cdr3_nt: TGTGCCAGCAGCTACGGACAGGGAGATAACACCGGGGAGCTGTTTTTT

d_call: TRBD1
cdr3_length: 14
clone_size: .
j_call: TRBJ1-2
v_call: TRBV5-1
cdr3_aa: CASRPGQGSDGYTF
cdr3_nt: TGCGCCAGCAGGCCGGGACAGGGGTCGGATGGCTACACCTTC

d_call: .
cdr3_length: 15
clone_size: many
j_call: TRBJ2-2
v_call: TRBV3-1
cdr3_aa: CASSQRGRASGELFF
cdr3_nt: TGTGCCAGCAGTCAAAGGGGGAGGGCCTCCGGGGAGCTGTTTTTT

d_call: .
cdr3_length: 10
clone_size: .
j_call: TRBJ1-1
v_call: TRBV20-1
cdr3_aa: CSARDSGTFF
cdr3_nt: TGCAGTGCTAGAGATTCAGGTACTTTCTTT

d_call: .
cdr3_length: 15
clone_size: many
j_call: TRBJ1-5
v_call: TRBV7-2
cdr3_aa: CASSLRGTSNQPQHF
cdr3_nt: TGTGCCAGCAGCCTGAGGGGGACTAGCAATCAGCCCCAGCATTTT

d_call: TRBD2
cdr3_length: 18
clone_size: .
j_call: TRBJ2-3
v_call: TRBV12-3/TRBV12-4
cdr3_aa: CASSQPRSGRAEADTQYF
cdr3_nt: TGTGCCAGCAGCCAACCCCGAAGCGGGAGGGCCGAGGCAGATACGCAGTATTTT

d_call: .
cdr3_length: 13
clone_size: few
j_call: TRBJ1-2
v_call: TRBV6-1
cdr3_aa: CASKGRDKYGYTF
cdr3_nt: TGTGCCAGCAAGGGCCGGGACAAATATGGCTACACCTTC

d_call: TRBD2
cdr3_length: 12
clone_size: many
j_call: TRBJ2-1
v_call: TRBV5-1
cdr3_aa: CASSPGLSEQFF
cdr3_nt: TGCGCCAGCAGCCCGGGACTATCGGAGCAGTTCTTC

d_call: TRBD1
cdr3_length: 15
clone_size: few
j_call: TRBJ2-5
v_call: TRBV29-1
cdr3_aa: CSALVNRDRGETQYF
cdr3_nt: TGCAGCGCCCTTGTTAACCGGGACAGGGGGGAGACCCAGTACTTC